Listed here is a single T cell receptor (beta chain). The same CDR3 can be traced to other DNA sequences in this sample. Methods used by the authors: Amplification of reference gene primers was used by the study to estimate nucleated cell counts. The assay was immunoSEQ multiplex PCR, and TCRdb's table has in-frame clones only and misses some. The V and J calls and the clone size are those of that table, but D and trimming were determined from the DNA. This table holds roughly 98,000 clones, 75% to 85% found once. This record comes from a study of blood T cell repertoires in COVID-19. Study in general: Sites across the United States, Italy and Spain contributed samples from acute and convalescent COVID-19. Sample material is recorded as cDNA or gDNA derived from T cells, B-cell-depleted T cells, or PBMCs.

The ends lost 1 base at V and 3 bases at J; junction bases unmatched: 6. Per germline, CDR1 SGHRS and CDR2 YFSETQ. CDR3 length equals 15 residues. V is TRBV5-1 and J is TRBJ2-7; 8 bases align to TRBD1. The source of this sequence is a human donor in a cohort sampled during active COVID-19. Sequencing was done on a sample of peripheral blood. The CDR3 DNA reads TGCGCCAGCAGCTTGCAAACAGGGGGTTACTACGAGCAGTACTTC. This sequence encodes CASSLQTGGYYEQYF.